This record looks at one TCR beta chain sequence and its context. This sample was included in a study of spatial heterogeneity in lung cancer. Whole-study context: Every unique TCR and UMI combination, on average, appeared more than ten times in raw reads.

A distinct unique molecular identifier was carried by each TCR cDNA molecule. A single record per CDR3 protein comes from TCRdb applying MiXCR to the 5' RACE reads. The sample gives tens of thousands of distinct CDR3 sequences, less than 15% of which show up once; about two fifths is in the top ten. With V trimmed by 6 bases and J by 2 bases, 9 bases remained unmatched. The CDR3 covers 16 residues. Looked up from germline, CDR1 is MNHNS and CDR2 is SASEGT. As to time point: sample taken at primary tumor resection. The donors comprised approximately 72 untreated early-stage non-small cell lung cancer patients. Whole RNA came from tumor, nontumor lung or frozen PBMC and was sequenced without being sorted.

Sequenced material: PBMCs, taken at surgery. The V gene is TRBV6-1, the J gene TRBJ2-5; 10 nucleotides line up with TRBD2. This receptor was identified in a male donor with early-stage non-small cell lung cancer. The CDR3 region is CASSTLAGGFQETQYF. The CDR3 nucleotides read TGTGCCAGCAGCACCTTAGCGGGGGGATTTCAAGAGACCCAGTACTTC.